This TCR beta chain was recorded in a study of CD8 T cells in ankylosing spondylitis. General study results and limits: Disease-linked clones reportedly concentrated significantly in matched ankylosing spondylitis synovial fluid. For ankylosing spondylitis blood, a TCR beta motif of about 8 highly homologous variants appeared characteristic.

This clonotype was counted ten times or more. No antigen is known for it. Germline V gene lookup returns CDR1 DFQATT and CDR2 SNEGSKA (reference sequence). The CDR3 is made up of 15 amino acids. Deletions cut 2 bases from V and 0 bases from J, with 11 bases between. TCRdb processed the 5' RACE reads anew with MiXCR; each CDR3 protein has one entry. Among fewer than 550,000 distinct CDR3 sequences, about 5% were seen once, and the ten largest hold roughly 3.3%. This clonotype originated in a male donor with ankylosing spondylitis. This chain joins TRBV20-1 and TRBJ1-5; D is perhaps TRBD1 (5 bases). Sequenced: blood, either unsorted or a sorted T cell fraction (not recorded which). The CDR3 nucleotides read TGCAGTGCTAGACGGGACCAATATAGCAATCAGCCCCAGCATTTT. Amino acids: CSARRDQYSNQPQHF.